The clone carrying this TCR beta chain has only one observation. The ends lost 8 bases at V and 4 bases at J; junction bases unmatched: 12. CDR1 and CDR2 from the germline V gene are ENHRY and SYGVKD. This CDR3 spans 15 amino acids. This specimen belongs to a study of shared clonotypes between healthy human individuals. The protocol was immunoSEQ multiplex PCR, while the TCRdb copy is restricted to in-frame clones and leaves out a portion. The profile shows hundreds of thousands of clones, around 73% of them singletons. The rearrangement uses TRBV10-3 and TRBJ2-7, with TRBD2 matching 9 bases. This receptor was identified in a woman aged 25-40 years in good health. The material sequenced was memory CD4+ T cells sorted from blood. Sample subset: CD45RA-negative fraction. The CDR3 reads CAIGAGGRAPYEQYF. The CDR3 coding sequence is TGTGCCATCGGGGCCGGCGGGAGGGCCCCGTACGAGCAGTACTTC.